The sequence of this T cell receptor beta chain was determined in a study of identical twins (dated by TCRdb to the mid-2010s). Broadly, across the study: The study deep-sequenced TCR alpha and beta repertoires from monozygotic twins, unrelated adults of various ages and cord blood to test whether fetal clonotypes persist. To rule out contamination, replicate twin experiments were performed at different times with different library preparation protocols.

Libraries came from 5' RACE. Sequencing was carried out with an Illumina HiSeq 2000. Template switching added a universal primer binding site, and the final cDNA carried a unique molecular identifier that allowed TCR cDNA molecules to be counted accurately. First-strand cDNA for TCR alpha and beta chains was synthesized from specific primers in the conserved constant-segment region. Each cDNA library was double barcoded, with a SMART-Mk sample barcode plus Illumina barcodes, to control for contamination. TruSeq adapter sequences along with Illumina sample barcodes were introduced in two successive PCR steps. The TCR alpha and beta cDNA libraries were sequenced on the Illumina HiSeq platform using custom primers. As for the original processing: MiGEC was used to process raw reads and extract unique molecular identifiers, and MiXCR was used to find CDR3 positions. For each individual, recombination models were inferred using an EM algorithm with the repgenHMM and IGoR tools. The tcR package in R was used for shared clonotype analysis, with sharing normalized by the product of cloneset sizes. To study raw recombination free of thymic and clonal selection effects, out-of-frame nonproductive sequences were analyzed. TCRdb trimmed the raw reads at Q25, called clones with MiXCR and kept productive beta chains. Every distinct CDR3 protein forms one entry, paired with its most common genes and DNA. V and J calls and clone size were set by TCRdb, not the authors. Present in this sample are hundreds of thousands of distinct CDR3 sequences, roughly an eighth of which were seen just once. Jointly, the top ten make up around 1.6% of the sample.

The study at large found these results: A weaker excess of twin sharing was found in beta out-of-frame sequences because the signal-to-noise ratio was lowered by fewer shared sequences. Fewer insertions were carried by abundant cord blood beta clonotypes, a similar but weaker trend appeared in young adult naive repertoires, and no such trend appeared in memory repertoires. Because the same donors could not be followed over many years, the conclusions depended on cross-sectional statistical analysis. Invariant T cells such as MAIT and iNKT could partly confound zero-insertion analyses, though diverse VJ usage argued against this for most clonotypes. Compared with coincidental sharing between unrelated individuals, out-of-frame TCR alpha sequences shared between twins had an excess of sequences with low generation probability. Out-of-frame TCR alpha sharing in monozygotic twins was systematically underestimated by recombination models, whereas sharing between unrelated individuals was in agreement with the recombination models.

Every donor in the study was a healthy Caucasian. Three pairs of female monozygotic twins, all aged roughly 18 to 29 years, made up the twin cohort. Peripheral blood mononuclear cells were used as the source from which RNA for TCR libraries was isolated. There are 12 amino acids in the CDR3, from cysteine to phenylalanine inclusive. Of the read, only the CDR3 DNA is kept; its 36 bases are in frame from base 1. A distance of 11 bases separates the germline ends of V and J, which lose 5 bases and 7 bases respectively. CDR1 and CDR2, looked up from the germline V gene, are SGHNT and YENEEA. This clonotype was seen repeatedly, ten times or more. Its binding antigen is unknown. Within one base of it there is no much larger clone, and no base qualities were kept. These data were also filed under a second study, of yellow fever vaccine responses in identical twins. That second publication adds: According to the authors, in identical twins the way T cells responded to vaccination appeared partly convergent and partly personalized. In identical twins, the study followed T cell clones that responded to the vaccine with precision.

The sequencing sample was made of PBMCs. The sequence is built from TRBV11-3 and TRBJ1-1, with the D gene uncertain. The TCR was taken from a woman under 30 in good health. The sequenced DNA: TGTGCCAGCAGCCCGAGCTTGGGTGAAGCTTTCTTT. Translation gives CASSPSLGEAFF.